These 27 T cell receptor beta chains were sequenced from one sample in a study of cytomegalovirus exposure and HLA in healthy donors. Use of 60 Vbeta and 13 Jbeta primers characterized the PCR. Clones were read by immunoSEQ multiplex PCR, and TCRdb kept only the in-frame ones, dropping some. The sample shows more than 75,000 clones, 80% to 90% of them seen only once. The sample was PBMCs. The origin of the receptors is a man younger than 30 in good health and CMV-seronegative.

The genes are TRBV4-1 and TRBJ2-7; TRBD1 matches 8 bases. CDR3 size: 15 residues. Trimming took 4 bases from V and 2 from J; bases not matched to a gene: 7. Germline assignment: CDR1 MGHRA and CDR2 YSYEKL. In nucleotides, the CDR3 is TGCGCCAGCAGCCCTACCGGGACAGGCACCTACGAGCAGTACTTC. Translation: CASSPTGTGTYEQYF.

This chain joins TRBV29-1 and TRBJ2-1, with TRBD2 identical over 13 bases. The CDR3 has 14 residues. Looked up from germline, CDR1 is SQVTM and CDR2 is ANQGSEA. V was clipped by 4 bases and J by 10 bases; unmatched bases: 7. CDR3 amino acids: CSVATSGRAWEQFF. CDR3 coding DNA: TGCAGCGTTGCCACTAGCGGGAGGGCCTGGGAGCAGTTCTTC.

The gene calls are TRBV5-4 and TRBJ2-5, with D possibly TRBD2 on 6 matching bases. V lost 0 bases to trimming and J lost 4 bases, with 19 bases between them. CDR1 is SGHNT, CDR2 YYREEE, per germline (reference sequence). CDR3 size: 17 residues. The CDR3, as DNA: TGTGCCAGCAGCTTGGCAACAGGCCTCGGAGGGATAGAGACCCAGTACTTC. Translated: CASSLATGLGGIETQYF. Using reference TRBV5-4 and TRBJ2-5 for the parts outside the CDR3, the full variable domain is ETGVTQSPTHLIKTRGQQVTLRCSSQSGHNTVSWYQQALGQGPQFIFQYYREEENGRGNFPPRFSGLQFPNYSSELNVNALELDDSALYLCASSLATGLGGIETQYFGPGTRLLVL.

The V call is TRBV30, the J call TRBJ1-3; D not certain. There are 14 residues in the CDR3. From germline, CDR1 is GTSNPN and CDR2 SVGIG (reference sequence). Trimming took off 1 base at V and 0 bases at J, with 7 bases between the two ends. The CDR3 DNA reads TGTGCCTGGAGTGAAACAGCCTCTGGAAACACCATATATTTT. Protein product: CAWSETASGNTIYF.

The chain combines TRBV28 with TRBJ2-7; unclear D gene. The CDR3 contains 16 residues. The V gene's germline CDR1 is MDHEN and CDR2 SYDVKM. The ends were cut back, 5 bases at V and 6 bases at J, with 23 bases in the middle. CDR3 coding DNA: TGTGCCAGCAGTCCAAAACGAGTTAATCTTCATCGCGAGCAGTACTTC. Amino acids: CASSPKRVNLHREQYF.

This chain connects TRBV29-1 to TRBJ1-2; 8 bases agree with TRBD1. The CDR3 extends over 11 amino acids. V dropped 4 bases and J dropped 6; count of bases not matched to a gene: 1. In germline, CDR1 is SQVTM, CDR2 ANQGSEA. For the CDR3, the DNA is TGCAGCGTTGGGACAGGGAATGGCTACACCTTC. Protein sequence: CSVGTGNGYTF.

The chain has TRBV6-5 and TRBJ2-5; possibly TRBD1 for D (6 bases). The CDR3 consists of 13 residues. Trimming cost V 5 bases and J 5 bases, with 12 bases left between them. CDR1 and CDR2 (germline): MNHEY, SVGAGI. CDR3 residues: CASSNTGSETQYF. The CDR3 coding sequence is TGTGCCAGCAGTAACACAGGGTCGGAGACCCAGTACTTC.

The V gene is TRBV7-2, the J gene TRBJ2-7, with D tentatively TRBD1 (6 bases). The CDR3 extends over 15 amino acids. The germline gives CDR1 SGHTA, CDR2 FQGNSA. Between the trimmed V and J ends, which lost 1 base and 0 bases, there was a span of 10 bases. The CDR3 nucleotides read TGTGCCAGCAGCTTAGAATTGACAGGCTCCTACGAGCAGTACTTC. Its protein is CASSLELTGSYEQYF. Using reference TRBV7-2 and TRBJ2-7 for the parts outside the CDR3, the full variable domain is GAGVSQSPSNKVTEKGKDVELRCDPISGHTALYWYRQSLGQGLEFLIYFQGNSAPDKSGLPSDRFSAERTGGSVSTLTIQRTQQEDSAVYLCASSLELTGSYEQYFGPGTRLTVT.

A remark on this clone: In the same sample, other DNA sequences code for this CDR3. The chain uses TRBV7-2 and TRBJ2-5; the match to TRBD2 covers 7 bases. CDR3 size: 14 residues. CDR1 is SGHTA, CDR2 FQGNSA, per germline. V lost 0 bases and J lost 4; bases outside the gene matches: 2. The CDR3 loop reads CASSLAGGGETQYF. CDR3 coding DNA: TGTGCCAGCAGCTTAGCGGGGGGGGGAGAGACCCAGTACTTC. Full variable domain (outside the CDR3, taken from reference TRBV7-2 and TRBJ2-5): GAGVSQSPSNKVTEKGKDVELRCDPISGHTALYWYRQSLGQGLEFLIYFQGNSAPDKSGLPSDRFSAERTGGSVSTLTIQRTQQEDSAVYLCASSLAGGGETQYFGPGTRLLVL.

The chain has TRBV6-5 and TRBJ2-3, with 9 bases matching TRBD2. The V gene's germline CDR1 is MNHEY and CDR2 SVGAGI. This CDR3 contains 15 residues. Trimming removed 7 bases from V and 5 bases from J; junction bases left unmatched: 10. This CDR3 is CASKAGGQAGDTQYF. CDR3 sequence (DNA): TGTGCCAGCAAGGCGGGAGGGCAAGCGGGAGATACGCAGTATTTT.

In this sample, this clone turned up once. The rearrangement links TRBV27 to TRBJ1-3, with TRBD1 matching over 10 bases. The CDR3 contains 16 residues. Per the germline V gene, CDR1 is MNHEY and CDR2 is SMNVEV (reference sequence). The V and J ends lost 6 bases and 0 bases, in that order; junction bases with no gene match: 5. The CDR3 spells CASRTGGPSSGNTIYF. The CDR3 DNA reads TGTGCCAGCAGGACAGGGGGCCCGAGCTCTGGAAACACCATATATTTT.

The chain couples TRBV7-9 to TRBJ2-7; 11 bases fit TRBD2. The CDR3 runs 16 residues. Trimming took 4 bases from V and 7 from J; bases not matched to a gene: 12. Germline loops: CDR1 SEHNR, CDR2 FQNEAQ (reference sequence). The CDR3 region has the DNA TGTGCCAGCAGCTCTGACCTAACTAGCGGGAGTAGGGAGCAGTACTTC. Translated, it gives CASSSDLTSGSREQYF.

This rearrangement joins TRBV2 to TRBJ1-2, with TRBD1 as a possible D gene (5 bases). Germline CDR1 is SNHLY and CDR2 is FYNNEI. This CDR3 comprises 15 residues. Trimming took 8 bases from V and 7 from J, leaving 23 bases between them. CDR3 region: CASSRRGEVASGYTF. The CDR3 DNA sequence: TGTGCCAGCTCAAGACGGGGGGAGGTCGCCAGTGGCTACACCTTC. The full variable domain, in which reference TRBV2 and TRBJ1-2 provide the parts outside the CDR3, is EPEVTQTPSHQVTQMGQEVILRCVPISNHLYFYWYRQILGQKVEFLVSFYNNEISEKSEIFDDQFSVERPDGSNFTLKIRSTKLEDSAMYFCASSRRGEVASGYTFGSGTRLTVV.

The chain joins TRBV4-2 to TRBJ2-2, with D unresolved. Germline CDR1 and CDR2: LGHNA and YNFKEQ. Trimming left V 0 bases short and J 6 bases short, with 23 bases between. The CDR3 runs 19 residues. The CDR3 coding sequence is TGTGCCAGCAGCCAAGATGCCTCTCGGAAAGCGAGGTCCGCCGGGGAGCTGTTTTTT. Its protein product is CASSQDASRKARSAGELFF.

The chain links TRBV5-1 to TRBJ1-1; 7 bases align to TRBD1. The V and J ends lost 1 base and 7 bases, in that order; junction bases with no gene match: 7. Germline CDR1 SGHRS, CDR2 YFSETQ. The CDR3 contains 14 residues. The CDR3 DNA reads as TGCGCCAGCAGCTTGTCTACAGGGGCCCGTGAAGCTTTCTTT. It codes for CASSLSTGAREAFF.

This chain joins TRBV27 and TRBJ1-3; D gene unclear. Per germline, CDR1 MNHEY and CDR2 SMNVEV (reference sequence). The V and J ends lost 3 bases and 1 base respectively, with 4 bases between them. The length of the CDR3 is 13 residues. The CDR3 protein is CASSFQSGNTIYF. The CDR3, as DNA: TGTGCCAGCAGTTTCCAGTCTGGAAACACCATATATTTT.

Here the CDR3 DNA reads TGCGCCAGCAGCCAAGACGGAACCGGGACTAGCGGAACCTACGAGCAGTACTTC. As protein: CASSQDGTGTSGTYEQYF. The rearrangement links TRBV4-1 to TRBJ2-7, with TRBD2 identical over 11 bases. The junction had 9 bases not matched to a gene; V was cut back by 0 bases and J by 2 bases. The CDR3 spans 18 residues. The germline gives CDR1 MGHRA, CDR2 YSYEKL.

The chain combines TRBV6-5 with TRBJ2-3, with D perhaps TRBD1 (5 bases). CDR1 and CDR2 (germline): MNHEY, SVGAGI. Trimming took off 6 bases at V and 2 bases at J, with 12 bases between the two ends. The CDR3 is 14 amino acids. The CDR3 DNA reads TGTGCCAGCAGACCCGACAGCAACACAGATACGCAGTATTTT. It translates to CASRPDSNTDTQYF.

The chain links TRBV4-2 to TRBJ2-7, with TRBD2 matching over 7 bases. This CDR3 contains 16 residues. V shed 0 bases, J shed 2 bases, and the junction held 7 bases outside the gene matches. The germline CDR1 and CDR2 sequences are LGHNA and YNFKEQ. Written as DNA, the CDR3 is TGTGCCAGCAGCCAAGAGCCGGGCGGGAGAGCCTACGAGCAGTACTTC. Its protein is CASSQEPGGRAYEQYF.

V is TRBV5-4 and J is TRBJ2-1, with a tentative D call TRBD1 (5 bases). Germline V gene data show CDR1 as SGHNT and CDR2 as YYREEE (reference sequence). There are 13 residues in the CDR3. Trimming pared 4 bases from V and 9 bases from J, leaving 14 bases between. CDR3 amino acids: CASSGMDTLEQFF. The DNA of the CDR3 is TGTGCCAGCAGCGGGATGGACACTCTTGAGCAGTTCTTC.

The sample holds one count of this clone. This chain connects TRBV7-9 to TRBJ1-1, with D possibly matching TRBD1 (6 bases). The CDR3 contains 15 residues. Germline V gives CDR1 SEHNR, CDR2 FQNEAQ (reference sequence). With 5 bases removed from V and 0 bases from J, the gap between germline ends came to 13 bases. CDR3 sequence (DNA): TGTGCCAGCAGCGCGGCCGGGGGGCTGAACACTGAAGCTTTCTTT. Its translation: CASSAAGGLNTEAFF.

V is TRBV11-3 and J is TRBJ2-7, with TRBD1 as a possible D gene (6 bases). The CDR3 has 14 residues. Trimming removed 5 bases at V and 2 bases at J, with 13 bases between. Germline V CDR1 and CDR2: SGHNT, YENEEA. In nucleotides, the CDR3 is TGTGCCAGCAGCCCAACACGGGACACCTACGAGCAGTACTTC. Protein sequence: CASSPTRDTYEQYF.

This chain uses TRBV28 with TRBJ2-7; the match to TRBD1 covers 10 bases. Germline-derived CDR1 and CDR2 are MDHEN and SYDVKM. J gave up 4 bases and V 5 bases, and 8 bases lay outside the gene matches. The CDR3 is 15 residues long. The CDR3 sequence: CASSEGQGVEYEQYF. CDR3 bases: TGTGCCAGCAGTGAAGGACAGGGGGTGGAGTACGAGCAGTACTTC. The variable domain in full, with the rest retrieved from reference TRBV28 and TRBJ2-7, is DVKVTQSSRYLVKRTGEKVFLECVQDMDHENMFWYRQDPGLGLRLIYFSYDVKMKEKGDIPEGYSVSREKKERFSLILESASTNQTSMYLCASSEGQGVEYEQYFGPGTRLTVT.

The chain uses TRBV19 and TRBJ1-5; D ambiguous. Trimming stripped 5 bases from V and 3 bases from J, with 5 bases between. The CDR3 runs to 12 residues. Germline V lookup: CDR1 LNHDA, CDR2 SQIVND (reference sequence). This chain's CDR3 is CASSPLNQPQHF. The CDR3 nucleotides are TGTGCCAGTAGTCCCCTCAATCAGCCCCAGCATTTT.

In nucleotides, the CDR3 is TGTGCCACCTCCGGGACAGGGAATTCTGAAGCTTTCTTT. It codes for CATSGTGNSEAFF. The chain employs TRBV27 and TRBJ1-1; 9 positions agree with TRBD1. Trimming took 10 bases from V and 6 from J; bases not matched to a gene: 9. Germline assignment: CDR1 MNHEY and CDR2 SMNVEV (reference sequence). This CDR3 is built from 13 residues.

V and J are TRBV10-3 and TRBJ2-5, with TRBD1 identical over 10 bases. The J call is in doubt because the DNA end fits TRBJ2-7 better. The germline V gene has CDR1 ENHRY and CDR2 SYGVKD. The CDR3 is 15 amino acids. In nucleotides, the CDR3 is TGTGCCATCAGTGACTCGGGACAGGGGCGCTACGAGCAGTACTTC. The encoded protein is CAISDSGQGRYEQYF.

This chain joins TRBV28 and TRBJ2-5; D is possibly TRBD2 (5 bases). The J call may be wrong; the DNA end is better matched by TRBJ2-7. There are 11 residues in the CDR3. Germline V lookup: CDR1 MDHEN, CDR2 SYDVKM. This CDR3 reads CATTGLYEQYF. For the CDR3, the DNA is TGTGCCACTACCGGACTCTACGAGCAGTACTTC.